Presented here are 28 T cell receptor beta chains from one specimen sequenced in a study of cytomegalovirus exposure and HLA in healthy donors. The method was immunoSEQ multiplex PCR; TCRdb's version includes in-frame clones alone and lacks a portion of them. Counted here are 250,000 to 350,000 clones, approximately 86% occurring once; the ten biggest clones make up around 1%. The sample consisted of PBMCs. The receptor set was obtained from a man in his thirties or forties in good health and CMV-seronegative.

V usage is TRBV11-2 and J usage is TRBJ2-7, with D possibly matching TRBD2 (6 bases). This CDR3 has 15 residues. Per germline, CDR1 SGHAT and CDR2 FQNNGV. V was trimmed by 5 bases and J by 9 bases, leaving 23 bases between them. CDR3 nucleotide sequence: TGTGCCAGCAGCGCCGCGGGAAAAGAGTGGATTGGGCAGTACTTC. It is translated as CASSAAGKEWIGQYF.

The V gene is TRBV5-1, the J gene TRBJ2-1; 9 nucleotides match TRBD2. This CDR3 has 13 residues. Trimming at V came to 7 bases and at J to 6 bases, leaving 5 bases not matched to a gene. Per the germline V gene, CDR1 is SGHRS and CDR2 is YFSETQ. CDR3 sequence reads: CASSAGGPNEQFF. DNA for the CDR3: TGCGCCAGCTCCGCGGGGGGGCCCAATGAGCAGTTCTTC.

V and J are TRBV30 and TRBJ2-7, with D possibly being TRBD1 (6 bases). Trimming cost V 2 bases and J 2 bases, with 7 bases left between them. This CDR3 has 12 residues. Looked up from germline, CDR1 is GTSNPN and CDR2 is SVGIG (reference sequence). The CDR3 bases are TGTGCCTGGAGTACAGGGCCCTACGAGCAGTACTTC. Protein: CAWSTGPYEQYF. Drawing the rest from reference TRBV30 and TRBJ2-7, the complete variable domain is SQTIHQWPATLVQPVGSPLSLECTVEGTSNPNLYWYRQAAGRGLQLLFYSVGIGQISSEVPQNLSASRPQDRQFILSSKKLLLSDSGFYLCAWSTGPYEQYFGPGTRLTVT.

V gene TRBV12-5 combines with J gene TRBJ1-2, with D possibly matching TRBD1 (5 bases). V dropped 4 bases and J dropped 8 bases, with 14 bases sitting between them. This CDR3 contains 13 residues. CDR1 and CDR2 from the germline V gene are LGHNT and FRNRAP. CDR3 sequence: CASGWDLDGGYTF. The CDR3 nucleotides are TGTGCTAGTGGTTGGGACTTAGACGGCGGCTACACCTTC.

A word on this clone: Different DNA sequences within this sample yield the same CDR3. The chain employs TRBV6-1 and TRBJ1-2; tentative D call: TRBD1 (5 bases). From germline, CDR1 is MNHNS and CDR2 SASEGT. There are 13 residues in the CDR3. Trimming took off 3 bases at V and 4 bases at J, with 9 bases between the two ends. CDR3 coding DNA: TGTGCCAGCAGTGAGTCAGGGCGCTATGGCTACACCTTC. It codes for CASSESGRYGYTF.

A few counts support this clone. CDR3: CASSHDRVGWETQYF. CDR3 sequence (DNA): TGTGCCAGCAGCCATGACAGGGTTGGGTGGGAGACCCAGTACTTC. The chain is built from TRBV6-1 and TRBJ2-5, with 7 bases that match TRBD1. The V and J ends lost 6 bases and 5 bases, in that order; junction bases with no gene match: 12. From germline, CDR1 is MNHNS and CDR2 SASEGT. The CDR3 loop spans 15 amino acids.

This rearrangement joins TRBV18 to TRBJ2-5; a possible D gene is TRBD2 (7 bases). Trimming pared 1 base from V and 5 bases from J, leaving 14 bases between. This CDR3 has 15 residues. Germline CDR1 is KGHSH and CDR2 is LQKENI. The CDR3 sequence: CASSPRGGTRETQYF. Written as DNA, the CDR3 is TGTGCCAGCTCACCACGGGGGGGCACGCGTGAGACCCAGTACTTC.

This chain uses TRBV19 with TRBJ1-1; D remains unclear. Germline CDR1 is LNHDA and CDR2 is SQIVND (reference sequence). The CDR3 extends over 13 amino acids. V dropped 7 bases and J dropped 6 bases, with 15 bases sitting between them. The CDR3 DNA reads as TGTGCCAGTAAAGCGGAACCCAGCCCTGAAGCTTTCTTT. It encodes CASKAEPSPEAFF.

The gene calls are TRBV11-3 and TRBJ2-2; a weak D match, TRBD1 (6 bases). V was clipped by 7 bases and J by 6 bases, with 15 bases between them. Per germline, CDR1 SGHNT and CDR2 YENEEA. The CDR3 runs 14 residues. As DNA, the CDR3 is TGTGCCAGCACCCACCGAGGGGGTCCCGGGGAGCTGTTTTTT. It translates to CASTHRGGPGELFF. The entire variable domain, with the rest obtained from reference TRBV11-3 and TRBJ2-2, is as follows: EAGVVQSPRYKIIEKKQPVAFWCNPISGHNTLYWYLQNLGQGPELLIRYENEEAVDDSQLPKDRFSAERLKGVDSTLKIQPAELGDSAVYLCASTHRGGPGELFFGEGSRLTVL.

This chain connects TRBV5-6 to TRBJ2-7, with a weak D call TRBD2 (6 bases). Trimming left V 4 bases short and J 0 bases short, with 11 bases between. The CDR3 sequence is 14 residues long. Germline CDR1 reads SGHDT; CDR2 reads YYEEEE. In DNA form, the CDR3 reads TGTGCCAGCAGCAATGGGGGAGGCTCCTACGAGCAGTACTTC. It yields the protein CASSNGGGSYEQYF. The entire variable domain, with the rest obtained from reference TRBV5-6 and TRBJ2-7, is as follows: DAGVTQSPTHLIKTRGQQVTLRCSPKSGHDTVSWYQQALGQGPQFIFQYYEEEERQRGNFPDRFSGHQFPNYSSELNVNALLLGDSALYLCASSNGGGSYEQYFGPGTRLTVT.

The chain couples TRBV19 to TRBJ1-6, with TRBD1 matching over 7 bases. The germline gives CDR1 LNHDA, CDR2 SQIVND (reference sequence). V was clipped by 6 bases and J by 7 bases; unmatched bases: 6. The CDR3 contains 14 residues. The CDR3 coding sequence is TGTGCCAGTAGGTCGACAGGGACGAATTCACCCCTCCACTTT. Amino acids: CASRSTGTNSPLHF. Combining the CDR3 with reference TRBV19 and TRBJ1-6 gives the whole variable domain DGGITQSPKYLFRKEGQNVTLSCEQNLNHDAMYWYRQDPGQGLRLIYYSQIVNDFQKGDIAEGYSVSREKKESFPLTVTSAQKNPTAFYLCASRSTGTNSPLHFGNGTRLTVT.

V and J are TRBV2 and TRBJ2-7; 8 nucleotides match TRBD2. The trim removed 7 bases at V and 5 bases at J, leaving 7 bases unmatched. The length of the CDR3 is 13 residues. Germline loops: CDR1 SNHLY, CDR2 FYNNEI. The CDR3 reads CASTQDGGDEQYF. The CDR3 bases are TGTGCCAGCACTCAGGACGGGGGGGACGAGCAGTACTTC.

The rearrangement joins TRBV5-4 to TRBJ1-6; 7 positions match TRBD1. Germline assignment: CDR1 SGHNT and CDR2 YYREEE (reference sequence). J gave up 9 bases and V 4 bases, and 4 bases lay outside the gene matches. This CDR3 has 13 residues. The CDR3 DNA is TGTGCCAGCAGCGGGGACAGCCGTTCACCCCTCCACTTT. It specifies CASSGDSRSPLHF.

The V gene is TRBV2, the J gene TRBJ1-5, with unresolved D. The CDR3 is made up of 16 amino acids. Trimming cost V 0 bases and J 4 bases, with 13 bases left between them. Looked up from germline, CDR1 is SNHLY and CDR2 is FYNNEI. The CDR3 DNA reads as TGTGCCAGCAGTGAAGCCGGGAGAGGGTTTAATCAGCCCCAGCATTTT. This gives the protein CASSEAGRGFNQPQHF.

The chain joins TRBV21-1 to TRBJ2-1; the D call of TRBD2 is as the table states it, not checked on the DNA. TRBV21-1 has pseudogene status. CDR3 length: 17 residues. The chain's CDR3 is CASSKLTSGGFRGEQFF. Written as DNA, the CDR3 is TGTGCCAGCAGCAAACTGACTAGCGGGGGGTTCCGGGGTGAGCAGTTCTTC.

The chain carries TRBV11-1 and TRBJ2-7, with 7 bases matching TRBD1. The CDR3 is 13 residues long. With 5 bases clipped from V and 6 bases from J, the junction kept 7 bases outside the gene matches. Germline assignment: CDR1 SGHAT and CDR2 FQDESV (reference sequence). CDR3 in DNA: TGTGCCAGCAGCCTGACAGGGAGCCCCGAGCAGTACTTC. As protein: CASSLTGSPEQYF.

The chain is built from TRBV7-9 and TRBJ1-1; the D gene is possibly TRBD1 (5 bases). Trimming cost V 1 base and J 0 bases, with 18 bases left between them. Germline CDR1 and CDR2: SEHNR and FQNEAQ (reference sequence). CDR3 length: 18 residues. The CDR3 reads CASSLDVGAGMMNTEAFF. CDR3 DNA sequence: TGTGCCAGCAGCTTAGACGTAGGGGCGGGAATGATGAACACTGAAGCTTTCTTT.

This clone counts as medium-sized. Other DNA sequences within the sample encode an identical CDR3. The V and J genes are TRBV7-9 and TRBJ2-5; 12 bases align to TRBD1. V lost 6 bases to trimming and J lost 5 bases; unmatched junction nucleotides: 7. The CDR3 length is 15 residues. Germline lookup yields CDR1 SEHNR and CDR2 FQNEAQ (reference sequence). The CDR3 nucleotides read TGTGCCAGCAGTTCCGGGACAGGGGGCCGGGAGACCCAGTACTTC. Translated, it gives CASSSGTGGRETQYF.

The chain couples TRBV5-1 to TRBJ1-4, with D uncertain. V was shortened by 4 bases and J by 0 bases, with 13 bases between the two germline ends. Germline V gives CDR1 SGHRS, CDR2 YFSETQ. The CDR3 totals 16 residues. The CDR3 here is CASSDMRAATNEKLFF. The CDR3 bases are TGCGCCAGCAGCGATATGAGGGCTGCAACTAATGAAAAACTGTTTTTT.

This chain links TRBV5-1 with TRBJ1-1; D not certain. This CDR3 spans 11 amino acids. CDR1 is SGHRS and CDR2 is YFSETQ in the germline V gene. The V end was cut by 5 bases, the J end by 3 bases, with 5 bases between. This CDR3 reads CASREHTEAFF. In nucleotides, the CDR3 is TGCGCCAGCAGAGAGCACACTGAAGCTTTCTTT. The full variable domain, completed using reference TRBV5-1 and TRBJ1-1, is KAGVTQTPRYLIKTRGQQVTLSCSPISGHRSVSWYQQTPGQGLQFLFEYFSETQRNKGNFPGRFSGRQFSNSRSEMNVSTLELGDSALYLCASREHTEAFFGQGTRLTVV.

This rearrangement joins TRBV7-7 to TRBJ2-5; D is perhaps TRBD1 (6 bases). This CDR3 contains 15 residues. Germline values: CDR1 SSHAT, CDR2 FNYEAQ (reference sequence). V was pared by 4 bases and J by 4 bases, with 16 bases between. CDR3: CASSSGTRTPETQYF. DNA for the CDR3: TGTGCCAGCAGCTCCGGGACAAGAACCCCAGAGACCCAGTACTTC.

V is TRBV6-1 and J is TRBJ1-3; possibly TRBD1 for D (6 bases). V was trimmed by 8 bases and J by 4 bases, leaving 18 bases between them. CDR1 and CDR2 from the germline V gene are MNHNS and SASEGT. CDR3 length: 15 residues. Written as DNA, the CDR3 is TGTGCCAGCGCACTACAGGGAACGGAAGGAAACACCATATATTTT. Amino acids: CASALQGTEGNTIYF.

CDR3 DNA: TGTGCCAGCAGCTTACCAGGGACAGGGAGCTACGAGCAGTACTTC. Its protein is CASSLPGTGSYEQYF. The rearrangement links TRBV7-9 to TRBJ2-7, with TRBD1 matching 9 bases. The CDR3 totals 15 residues. Germline V gene lookup returns CDR1 SEHNR and CDR2 FQNEAQ (reference sequence). V shed 2 bases, J shed 3 bases, and the junction held 5 bases outside the gene matches.

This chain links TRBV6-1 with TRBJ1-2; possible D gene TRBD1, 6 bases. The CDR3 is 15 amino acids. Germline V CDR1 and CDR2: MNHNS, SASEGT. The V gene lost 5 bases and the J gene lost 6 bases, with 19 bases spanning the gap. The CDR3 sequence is CASSLQGIAFDGYTF. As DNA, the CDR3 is TGTGCCAGCAGTTTACAGGGTATAGCCTTCGATGGCTACACCTTC.

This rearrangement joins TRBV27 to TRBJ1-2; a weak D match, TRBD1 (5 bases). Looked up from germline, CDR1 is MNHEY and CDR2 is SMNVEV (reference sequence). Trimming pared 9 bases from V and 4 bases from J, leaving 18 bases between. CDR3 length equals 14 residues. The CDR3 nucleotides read TGTGCCAGTTCGGGACTCGCCGGCGGCTATGGCTACACCTTC. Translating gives CASSGLAGGYGYTF.

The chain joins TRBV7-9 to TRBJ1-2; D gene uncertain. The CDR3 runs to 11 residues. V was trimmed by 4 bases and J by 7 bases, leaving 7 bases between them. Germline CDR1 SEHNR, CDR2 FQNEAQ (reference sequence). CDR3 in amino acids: CASSSVGGYTF. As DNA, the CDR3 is TGTGCCAGCAGCTCCGTCGGTGGCTACACCTTC.

The CDR3 spells CASSLVKAGADTQYF. CDR3 bases: TGTGCCAGCAGCTTAGTTAAGGCGGGGGCAGATACGCAGTATTTT. The gene calls are TRBV7-9 and TRBJ2-3, with 7 positions matching TRBD2. This CDR3 contains 15 residues. Germline values: CDR1 SEHNR, CDR2 FQNEAQ (reference sequence). V was clipped by 1 base and J by 4 bases; unmatched bases: 5.

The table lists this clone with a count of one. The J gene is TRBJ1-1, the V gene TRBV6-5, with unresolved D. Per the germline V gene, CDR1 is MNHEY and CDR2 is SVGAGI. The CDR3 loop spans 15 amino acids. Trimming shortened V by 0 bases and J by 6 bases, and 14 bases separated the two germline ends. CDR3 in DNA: TGTGCCAGCAGTTACTCGGACTCGATTACGCCTGAAGCTTTCTTT. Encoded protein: CASSYSDSITPEAFF.